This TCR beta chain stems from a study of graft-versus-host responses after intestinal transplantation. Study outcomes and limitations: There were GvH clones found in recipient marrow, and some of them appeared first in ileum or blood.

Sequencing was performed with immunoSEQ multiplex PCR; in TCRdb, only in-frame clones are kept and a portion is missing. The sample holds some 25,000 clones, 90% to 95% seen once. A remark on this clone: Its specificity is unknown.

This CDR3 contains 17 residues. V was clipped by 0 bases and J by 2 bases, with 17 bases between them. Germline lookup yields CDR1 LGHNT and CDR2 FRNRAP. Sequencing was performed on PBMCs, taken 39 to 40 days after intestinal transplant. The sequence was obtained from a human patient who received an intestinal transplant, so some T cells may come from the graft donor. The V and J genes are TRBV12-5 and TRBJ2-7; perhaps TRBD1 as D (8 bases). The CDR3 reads CASGLVSQGGIPYEQYF. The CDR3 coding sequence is TGTGCTAGTGGTTTGGTATCACAGGGGGGGATCCCCTACGAGCAGTACTTC.